What follows are 23 T cell receptor beta chains derived from one specimen sequenced in a study of blood T cell repertoires in COVID-19. The method was immunoSEQ multiplex PCR; TCRdb's version includes in-frame clones alone and lacks a portion of them. This sample has 95,000 to 110,000 clones, with 90% to 95% found just once. The sample consisted of peripheral blood. These receptors were taken from a human donor in a cohort sampled during active COVID-19.

J is TRBJ1-1 and V is TRBV7-2; D remains ambiguous. CDR3 size: 14 residues. Between the trimmed V and J ends, which lost 0 bases and 11 bases, there was a span of 16 bases. Germline CDR1 reads SGHTA; CDR2 reads FQGNSA. CDR3 sequence: CASSLARNSLIAFF. The CDR3 DNA reads TGTGCCAGCAGCTTAGCCAGGAACTCGCTGATTGCTTTCTTT.

The CDR3 DNA sequence: TGTGCCACCAGCAGAGACGGGAGGGCGGGCACAGATACGCAGTATTTT. Its translation: CATSRDGRAGTDTQYF. V usage is TRBV15 and J usage is TRBJ2-3; 8 bases are a match to TRBD2. V lost 0 bases and J lost 1; bases outside the gene matches: 3. The germline gives CDR1 LNHNV, CDR2 YYDKDF (reference sequence). The CDR3 length is 16 residues.

This CDR3 is CASSGSGVFEQFF. The CDR3 DNA follows: TGCGCCAGCAGTGGTTCGGGGGTTTTTGAGCAGTTCTTC. The V and J genes are TRBV10-2 and TRBJ2-1; TRBD2 is a possible D gene (6 bases). This CDR3 is built from 13 residues. The ends were cut back, 4 bases at V and 9 bases at J, with 13 bases in the middle. The V gene's germline CDR1 is WSHSY and CDR2 SAAADI.

V and J are TRBV6-6 and TRBJ2-7, with 15 positions matching TRBD2. Germline CDR1 MNHNY, CDR2 SVGAGI (reference sequence). The CDR3 is 15 amino acids. With 2 bases clipped from V and 6 bases from J, the junction kept 2 bases outside the gene matches. CDR3 nucleotide sequence: TGTGCCAGCAGTTACGGGGGACTAGCGGGAGGCGAGCAGTACTTC. This translates into CASSYGGLAGGEQYF.

The chain carries TRBV10-3 and TRBJ2-5; TRBD2 matches at 9 bases. With V trimmed by 3 bases and J by 3 bases, 5 bases remained unmatched. Germline-derived CDR1 and CDR2 are ENHRY and SYGVKD. This CDR3 is 15 amino acids long. CDR3 loop: CAISDSGGLEETQYF. The CDR3 DNA is TGTGCCATCAGTGATAGCGGGGGCCTGGAAGAGACCCAGTACTTC.

The rearrangement joins TRBV7-2 to TRBJ1-1, with D possibly matching TRBD1 (6 bases). Per the germline V gene, CDR1 is SGHTA and CDR2 is FQGNSA. The CDR3 contains 15 residues. Trimming stripped 1 base from V and 5 bases from J, with 14 bases between. CDR3 sequence reads: CASSLGAGVRTEAFF. CDR3 nucleotide sequence: TGTGCCAGCAGCTTAGGGGCAGGGGTCCGGACTGAAGCTTTCTTT.

V is TRBV9 and J is TRBJ2-1; TRBD2 matches 9 bases. V gave up 0 bases and J gave up 10 bases; unmatched junction bases: 8. This CDR3 region has 15 residues. The germline gives CDR1 SGDLS, CDR2 YYNGEE. In nucleotides, the CDR3 is TGTGCCAGCAGCGTAGATGCGGGGGGGCTATGGGAGCAGTTCTTC. This gives the protein CASSVDAGGLWEQFF.

The chain uses TRBV30 and TRBJ1-2, with D possibly being TRBD1 (6 bases). Germline lookup yields CDR1 GTSNPN and CDR2 SVGIG (reference sequence). Trimming removed 3 bases from V and 4 bases from J, with 12 bases in between. The CDR3 spans 13 residues. Here the CDR3 reads CAWSGPGAYGYTF. CDR3 DNA sequence: TGTGCCTGGAGCGGACCAGGGGCCTATGGCTACACCTTC. The full variable domain, its missing parts supplied by reference TRBV30 and TRBJ1-2, is SQTIHQWPATLVQPVGSPLSLECTVEGTSNPNLYWYRQAAGRGLQLLFYSVGIGQISSEVPQNLSASRPQDRQFILSSKKLLLSDSGFYLCAWSGPGAYGYTFGSGTRLTVV.

This chain uses TRBV7-2 with TRBJ2-1, with TRBD2 identical over 7 bases. This CDR3 has 14 residues. V trimming: 7 bases; J trimming: 8 bases; junction bases outside the gene matches: 11. Germline V gene lookup returns CDR1 SGHTA and CDR2 FQGNSA. Here the CDR3 DNA reads TGTGCCAGCACCGGGCAGGGACTACGTTATGAGCAGTTCTTC. The encoded protein is CASTGQGLRYEQFF.

The chain links TRBV19 to TRBJ2-1, with D maybe TRBD2 (5 bases). V dropped 3 bases and J dropped 4 bases, with 13 bases sitting between them. This CDR3 comprises 15 residues. The germline V gene encodes CDR1 LNHDA and CDR2 SQIVND (reference sequence). The CDR3 is CASSIFGLEYNEQFF. CDR3 coding DNA: TGTGCCAGTAGTATTTTTGGACTGGAGTACAATGAGCAGTTCTTC.

This sequence joins TRBV13 and TRBJ1-1; TRBD1 is a possible D gene (5 bases). The CDR3 consists of 15 residues. CDR1 PRHDT and CDR2 FYEKMQ come from the germline V gene (reference sequence). The V end lost 0 bases, the J end lost 1 base, and 9 bases lay between the germline ends. The CDR3 spells CASSLGGRGNTEAFF. CDR3 in DNA: TGTGCCAGCAGCTTAGGGGGGCGCGGGAACACTGAAGCTTTCTTT. Filled out from reference TRBV13 and TRBJ1-1, the complete variable domain reads AAGVIQSPRHLIKEKRETATLKCYPIPRHDTVYWYQQGPGQDPQFLISFYEKMQSDKGSIPDRFSAQQFSDYHSELNMSSLELGDSALYFCASSLGGRGNTEAFFGQGTRLTVV.

This chain uses TRBV28 with TRBJ2-2; the D gene is possibly TRBD1 (5 bases). The germline gives CDR1 MDHEN, CDR2 SYDVKM. CDR3 length equals 16 residues. V dropped 7 bases and J dropped 5 bases, with 20 bases sitting between them. The CDR3 loop is CASKILQVAGTGELFF. The CDR3 nucleotides read TGTGCCAGCAAGATATTACAGGTTGCCGGTACCGGGGAGCTGTTTTTT. Drawing the rest from reference TRBV28 and TRBJ2-2, the complete variable domain is DVKVTQSSRYLVKRTGEKVFLECVQDMDHENMFWYRQDPGLGLRLIYFSYDVKMKEKGDIPEGYSVSREKKERFSLILESASTNQTSMYLCASKILQVAGTGELFFGEGSRLTVL.

V is TRBV4-2 and J is TRBJ2-7, with no clear D. The CDR3 is 12 residues long. The germline V gene encodes CDR1 LGHNA and CDR2 YNFKEQ. V gave up 0 bases and J gave up 4 bases, with 4 bases separating them. The CDR3 DNA reads as TGTGCCAGCAGCCAAGATATGTACGAGCAGTACTTC. Its translation is CASSQDMYEQYF.

The V and J genes are TRBV9 and TRBJ1-1; tentatively, D is TRBD1 (5 bases). The germline V gene has CDR1 SGDLS and CDR2 YYNGEE. Trimming shortened V by 4 bases and J by 0 bases, and 16 bases separated the two germline ends. CDR3 length: 16 residues. CDR3 amino acids: CASSSGVGEVNTEAFF. The CDR3 nucleotides are TGTGCCAGCAGCTCGGGGGTTGGCGAAGTGAACACTGAAGCTTTCTTT. Complete variable domain (other parts from reference TRBV9 and TRBJ1-1): DSGVTQTPKHLITATGQRVTLRCSPRSGDLSVYWYQQSLDQGLQFLIQYYNGEERAKGNILERFSAQQFPDLHSELNLSSLELGDSALYFCASSSGVGEVNTEAFFGQGTRLTVV.

This chain connects TRBV9 to TRBJ2-1; possibly TRBD2 for D (5 bases). The CDR3 totals 14 residues. Per germline, CDR1 SGDLS and CDR2 YYNGEE. Trimming left V 0 bases short and J 6 bases short, with 10 bases between. The DNA of the CDR3 is TGTGCCAGCAGCGTAGGTGGGCGGGTCAATGAGCAGTTCTTC. Translating gives CASSVGGRVNEQFF.

V gene TRBV29-1 combines with J gene TRBJ1-2, with 9 bases matching TRBD1. V trimming: 6 bases; J trimming: 8 bases; junction bases outside the gene matches: 10. The CDR3 runs 13 residues. From germline, CDR1 is SQVTM and CDR2 ANQGSEA. The CDR3: CSVGTGTGSGYTF. The DNA of the CDR3 is TGCAGCGTCGGGACTGGGACAGGGAGCGGCTACACCTTC.

The chain links TRBV19 to TRBJ2-1, with 10 positions matching TRBD2. Germline trimming cut 6 bases from V and 15 bases from J; bases unmatched to any gene: 20. The germline gives CDR1 LNHDA, CDR2 SQIVND (reference sequence). CDR3 size: 16 residues. CDR3 in amino acids: CASSPSIGPSGSLLFF. The CDR3 DNA reads TGTGCCAGTAGCCCCAGTATAGGGCCTAGCGGGAGTCTTCTGTTCTTC.

The V gene is TRBV4-3, the J gene TRBJ1-3; 9 bases are shared with TRBD1. This CDR3 comprises 17 residues. Losses at the gene ends were 0 bases for V and 0 bases for J; bases not matched to a gene: 3. The germline V gene encodes CDR1 LGHNA and CDR2 YSLEER. The CDR3 sequence is CASSQDGTGFSGNTIYF. CDR3 in DNA: TGCGCCAGCAGCCAAGATGGGACAGGGTTCTCTGGAAACACCATATATTTT.

The chain uses TRBV30 and TRBJ1-4; D is perhaps TRBD1 (5 bases). V gave up 3 bases and J gave up 4 bases, with 12 bases separating them. Germline lookup yields CDR1 GTSNPN and CDR2 SVGIG (reference sequence). The CDR3 loop spans 14 amino acids. Written as DNA, the CDR3 is TGTGCCTGGAGGCTTTTGGGGGGTAATGAAAAACTGTTTTTT. Residues: CAWRLLGGNEKLFF. The full variable domain, its missing parts supplied by reference TRBV30 and TRBJ1-4, is SQTIHQWPATLVQPVGSPLSLECTVEGTSNPNLYWYRQAAGRGLQLLFYSVGIGQISSEVPQNLSASRPQDRQFILSSKKLLLSDSGFYLCAWRLLGGNEKLFFGSGTQLSVL.

The chain combines TRBV27 with TRBJ2-7; D is possibly TRBD1 (5 bases). CDR1 and CDR2 from the germline V gene are MNHEY and SMNVEV (reference sequence). V was trimmed by 3 bases and J by 3 bases, leaving 12 bases between them. This CDR3 has 14 residues. The CDR3 loop is CASSFGQQYYEQYF. DNA for the CDR3: TGTGCCAGCAGTTTCGGACAACAATACTACGAGCAGTACTTC.

Written as DNA, the CDR3 is TGTGCCAGCAGCATCGACAGGGTTTCCGGCACTGAAGCTTTCTTT. Translating gives CASSIDRVSGTEAFF. The chain recombines TRBV7-8 with TRBJ1-1; 7 bases agree with TRBD1. Trimming removed 5 bases from V and 4 bases from J; junction bases left unmatched: 10. CDR1 and CDR2 from the germline V gene are SGHVS and FQNEAQ. This CDR3 has 15 amino acids.

The rearrangement links TRBV21-1 to TRBJ2-2; TRBD1 is the table's D call, not checked against the DNA. TRBV21-1 is tagged as a pseudogene. The CDR3 is 16 amino acids. The CDR3 here is CASSLETGDISGELFF. The CDR3 DNA sequence: TGTGCCAGCAGCCTGGAGACAGGGGATATTAGCGGGGAGCTGTTTTTT.

The gene calls are TRBV10-2 and TRBJ2-4; 7 bases map to TRBD2. CDR3 length: 16 residues. The V segment lost 3 bases and the J segment 0 bases; nucleotides outside the gene matches: 5. CDR1 is WSHSY and CDR2 is SAAADI in the germline V gene. The CDR3 region has the DNA TGCGCCAGCAGTGATGGACTAGTTTTAGCCAAAAACATTCAGTACTTC. The encoded protein is CASSDGLVLAKNIQYF.